This entry features one TCR beta chain sequence. The data derive from a study of technical replicates of blood from a few donors. Per the germline V gene, CDR1 is MNHNS and CDR2 is SASEGT. V shed 11 bases and J shed 5 bases, with 15 bases lying between them. This CDR3 contains 13 residues. TCRdb keeps only in-frame clones here, not all; method: immunoSEQ multiplex PCR. The sample carries 60,000 to 90,000 clones, about 92% recorded once. Sequenced input: T cells isolated from PBMCs. The receptor was derived from a human donor in good health. The gene calls are TRBV6-1 and TRBJ2-2; weak D call: TRBD1 (6 bases). The chain's CDR3 is CALRGGRTGELFF. The CDR3 DNA sequence: TGTGCCCTCCGTGGGGGCAGGACCGGGGAGCTGTTTTTT.